This TCR beta chain was found in a study of blood T cells in healthy people across ages. Whole-study findings and limits: Changes seen in expanded clonotypes were possibly confounded by donor CMV status left unknown.

Looked up from germline, CDR1 is MNHNS and CDR2 is SASEGT. The J segment lost 1 base and the V segment lost 6 bases, leaving 9 bases of the junction unmatched. This CDR3 region has 17 residues. Remarks on this clonotype: Its antigen remains unknown.

A J-beta primer mix and a sample-barcoded 5' primer were used in a second PCR of roughly 7 to 12 cycles. MiXCR, run by TCRdb on the 5' RACE reads, gives a single entry per CDR3 protein. This sample has about 1.8 million distinct CDR3 sequences; approximately 50% occur once, and the top ten carry less than 2.5%. The rearrangement joins TRBV6-1 to TRBJ1-5; 10 bases fit TRBD1. Sample: blood. This sequence originates from a woman aged 40 to 50 in good health. This CDR3 reads CASRSGQGVRSNQPQHF. DNA for the CDR3: TGTGCCAGCAGATCCGGACAGGGGGTAAGAAGCAATCAGCCCCAGCATTTT.